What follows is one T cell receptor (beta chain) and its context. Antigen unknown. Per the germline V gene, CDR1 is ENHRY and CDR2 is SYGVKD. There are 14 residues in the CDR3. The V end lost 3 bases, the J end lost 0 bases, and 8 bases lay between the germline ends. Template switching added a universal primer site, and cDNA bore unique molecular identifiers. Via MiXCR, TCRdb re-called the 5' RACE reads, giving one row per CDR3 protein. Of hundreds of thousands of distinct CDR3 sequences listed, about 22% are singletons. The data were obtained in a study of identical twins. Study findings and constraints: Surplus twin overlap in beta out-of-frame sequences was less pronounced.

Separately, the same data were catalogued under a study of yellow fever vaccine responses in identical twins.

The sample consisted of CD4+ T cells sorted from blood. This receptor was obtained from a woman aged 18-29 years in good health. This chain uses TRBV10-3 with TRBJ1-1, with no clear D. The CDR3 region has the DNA TGTGCCATCAGTGAAAGGAGCATGAACACTGAAGCTTTCTTT. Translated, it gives CAISERSMNTEAFF.